These T cell receptor beta chains were read from a single sample in a study of T cell responses to AZD1222 COVID-19 vaccine. Profiled with immunoSEQ multiplex PCR; TCRdb holds only in-frame clones, not every one. The data show around 270,000 clones, with 90% to 95% seen just once and roughly 0.51% held by the top ten. Sequencing was performed on peripheral blood, taken 28 days after the second AZD1222 dose. These receptors were taken from an adult who received the AZD1222 COVID-19 vaccine. Each CDR3 is given with its conserved first and last residue. The D gene is left open where the match is weak.

d_gene	j_gene	v_gene	CDR3aa
TRBD1	TRBJ1-1	TRBV5-1	CASSPDRASTEAFF
TRBD1	TRBJ2-1	TRBV28	CASSLLPGQGSYNEQFF
-	TRBJ2-1	TRBV9	CASSVEGGSGLSEQFF
-	TRBJ2-2	TRBV4-3	CASSQEDGGPGELFF
-	TRBJ1-5	TRBV5-1	CASKWGPGSNQPQHF
-	TRBJ2-1	TRBV24-1	CATSVTSYEQFF
TRBD2	TRBJ2-1	TRBV15	CATSKGLARRYNEQFF
-	TRBJ2-6	TRBV5-1	CASSDSSGANVLTF
-	TRBJ1-1	TRBV28	CASSFHGGAFF
-	TRBJ1-5	TRBV28	CASSPGSQGVQPQHF
-	TRBJ2-7	TRBV5-6	CASSLIGPYEQYF
TRBD2	TRBJ2-3	TRBV7-7	CASSQGLATSDTQYF
-	TRBJ1-5	TRBV18	CASSPGPREPQHF
-	TRBJ2-1	TRBV7-2	CASRESGISYNEQFF
-	TRBJ2-2	TRBV28	CASSLSLGGTGELFF
-	TRBJ1-5	TRBV24-1	CATSDSGAGNQPQHF
TRBD2	TRBJ2-1	TRBV4-2	CASSQDPLAAFNEQFF